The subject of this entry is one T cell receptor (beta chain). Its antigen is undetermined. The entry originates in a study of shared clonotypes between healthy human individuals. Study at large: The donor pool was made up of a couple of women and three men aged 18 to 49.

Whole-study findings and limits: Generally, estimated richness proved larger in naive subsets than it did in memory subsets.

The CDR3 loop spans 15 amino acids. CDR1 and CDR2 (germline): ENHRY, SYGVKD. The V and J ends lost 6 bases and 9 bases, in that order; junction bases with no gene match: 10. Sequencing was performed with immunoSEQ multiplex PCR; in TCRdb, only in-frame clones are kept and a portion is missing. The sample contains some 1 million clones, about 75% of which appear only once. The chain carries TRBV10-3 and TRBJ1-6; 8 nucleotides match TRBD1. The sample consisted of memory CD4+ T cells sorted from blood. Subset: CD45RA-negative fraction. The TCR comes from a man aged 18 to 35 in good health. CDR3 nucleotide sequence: TGTGCCATCAGGGCCGGGACAGGAACGGTTTCACCCCTCCACTTT. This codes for CAIRAGTGTVSPLHF.